The 26 T cell receptor beta chains below were found in one sample sequenced in a study of CD8 T cells in Susac syndrome. Random hexamers were used to reverse transcribe an amount of 0.5 to 1 ug RNA. TCRdb reprocessed the immunoSEQ multiplex PCR reads via MiXCR and lists one record per CDR3 protein. The repertoire holds some 240,000 distinct CDR3 sequences, with 90% to 97% as singletons. The specimen sequenced was CD4+ T cells from PBMCs. The source of these receptors is a human donor with Susac syndrome.

The V call is TRBV5-1, the J call TRBJ1-5; D call uncertain. The V gene lost 2 bases and the J gene lost 6 bases, with 9 bases spanning the gap. CDR1 and CDR2 from the germline V gene are SGHRS and YFSETQ. This CDR3 is 13 amino acids long. The CDR3 reads CASSFGPSQPQHF. Written as DNA, the CDR3 is TGCGCCAGCAGCTTTGGGCCAAGTCAGCCCCAGCATTTT.

This CDR3 reads CASSVAPATGGAYGYTF. CDR3 coding DNA: TGTGCCAGCAGCGTAGCCCCAGCGACAGGGGGTGCCTATGGCTACACCTTC. The V and J genes are TRBV9 and TRBJ1-2; the match to TRBD1 covers 9 bases. V lost 0 bases, J lost 4 bases, and 10 bases stayed unmatched. The CDR3 runs to 17 residues. CDR1 and CDR2 from the germline V gene are SGDLS and YYNGEE.

This chain links TRBV30 with TRBJ1-2; the D is unclear. Deletions cut 4 bases from V and 1 base from J, with 10 bases between. CDR3 length: 13 amino acids. Germline V lookup: CDR1 GTSNPN, CDR2 SVGIG (reference sequence). The CDR3 is CAWIDGLNYGYTF. The CDR3 DNA is TGTGCCTGGATTGACGGCCTTAACTATGGCTACACCTTC.

CDR3: CASSQPSGRARYNEQFF. DNA for the CDR3: TGCGCCAGCAGCCAACCTAGCGGGAGGGCCCGTTACAATGAGCAGTTCTTC. This chain joins TRBV4-1 and TRBJ2-1, with 12 bases aligning to TRBD2. V was pared by 2 bases and J by 4 bases, with 6 bases of the junction left unmatched. Germline-derived CDR1 and CDR2 are MGHRA and YSYEKL. The length of the CDR3 is 17 residues.

The chain recombines TRBV14 with TRBJ2-3, with a tentative D call TRBD2 (5 bases). The CDR3 runs to 15 residues. The V gene lost 4 bases and the J gene lost 10 bases, with 21 bases spanning the gap. Germline CDR1 reads SGHDN; CDR2 reads FVKESK. The DNA for the CDR3 is TGTGCCAGCAGCCTGAAGGCTAGCCCTGGGAGCGCGCAGTATTTT. It translates to CASSLKASPGSAQYF. Looking up the rest from reference TRBV14 and TRBJ2-3 gives the full variable domain: EAGVTQFPSHSVIEKGQTVTLRCDPISGHDNLYWYRRVMGKEIKFLLHFVKESKQDESGMPNNRFLAERTGGTYSTLKVQPAELEDSGVYFCASSLKASPGSAQYFGPGTRLTVL.

The rearrangement links TRBV25-1 to TRBJ1-1, with 9 positions matching TRBD1. J was trimmed by 5 bases and V by 4 bases; bases with no gene match: 5. The CDR3 has 14 amino acids. CDR1 is MGHDK and CDR2 is SYGVNS in the germline V gene. CDR3 loop: CASSAQGAETEAFF. CDR3 DNA: TGTGCCAGCAGTGCACAGGGGGCAGAAACTGAAGCTTTCTTT.

V usage is TRBV5-1 and J usage is TRBJ2-1; perhaps TRBD1 as D (6 bases). From germline, CDR1 is SGHRS and CDR2 YFSETQ. The CDR3 extends over 16 amino acids. Deletions cut 3 bases from V and 4 bases from J, with 17 bases between. DNA for the CDR3: TGCGCCAGCAGCTCCACCACCGGGACACCATACAATGAGCAGTTCTTC. It encodes CASSSTTGTPYNEQFF.

This clonotype was counted a single time. The chain combines TRBV3-1 with TRBJ2-7, with 12 positions matching TRBD2. Looked up from germline, CDR1 is LGHDT and CDR2 is YNNKEL (reference sequence). With 4 bases clipped from V and 6 bases from J, the junction kept 7 bases outside the gene matches. The CDR3 sequence is 15 residues long. The CDR3 DNA reads TGTGCCAGCAGCCCTAGGACTAGCGGGACGATCGAGCAGTACTTC. This sequence encodes CASSPRTSGTIEQYF.

This sequence joins TRBV28 and TRBJ1-2; the match to TRBD1 covers 9 bases. The V gene's germline CDR1 is MDHEN and CDR2 SYDVKM. The trim removed 10 bases at V and 0 bases at J, leaving 6 bases unmatched. The CDR3 length is 14 residues. The CDR3 loop reads CANGQGRTNYGYTF. The CDR3 bases are TGTGCCAATGGACAGGGGAGAACTAACTATGGCTACACCTTC.

This CDR3 is CAWLTTYEQYF. The CDR3 nucleotides read TGTGCCTGGCTGACTACCTACGAGCAGTACTTC. The V and J genes are TRBV30 and TRBJ2-7; possible D gene TRBD2, 5 bases. Trimming took off 5 bases at V and 2 bases at J, with 7 bases between the two ends. CDR3 length equals 11 residues. The germline CDR1 and CDR2 sequences are GTSNPN and SVGIG (reference sequence).

The genes are TRBV29-1 and TRBJ2-1, with D possibly being TRBD1 (6 bases). V was trimmed by 6 bases and J by 8 bases, leaving 17 bases between them. Germline assignment: CDR1 SQVTM and CDR2 ANQGSEA. The CDR3 is 13 residues long. As DNA, the CDR3 is TGCAGCGTATCCCAGGGGTTTCAAGATGAGCAGTTCTTC. This codes for CSVSQGFQDEQFF.

The chain recombines TRBV30 with TRBJ2-4, with TRBD2 as a possible D gene (6 bases). Looked up from germline, CDR1 is GTSNPN and CDR2 is SVGIG (reference sequence). Trimming stripped 5 bases from V and 9 bases from J, with 17 bases between. The CDR3 consists of 13 residues. CDR3 region: CAWSTTRFGIQYF. CDR3 sequence (DNA): TGTGCCTGGTCCACGACTAGGTTCGGCATTCAGTACTTC. The full variable domain, its missing parts supplied by reference TRBV30 and TRBJ2-4, is SQTIHQWPATLVQPVGSPLSLECTVEGTSNPNLYWYRQAAGRGLQLLFYSVGIGQISSEVPQNLSASRPQDRQFILSSKKLLLSDSGFYLCAWSTTRFGIQYFGAGTRLSVL.

This clonotype showed up just once. The chain uses TRBV5-1 and TRBJ2-1; D might be TRBD2 (6 bases). V was cut by 4 bases and J by 10 bases, with 15 bases left in between. CDR3 size: 13 residues. Germline V gene data show CDR1 as SGHRS and CDR2 as YFSETQ. Written as DNA, the CDR3 is TGCGCCAGCAGCCCTACACCGGCGGGGGAGCAGTTCTTC. Protein sequence: CASSPTPAGEQFF.

The gene calls are TRBV10-3 and TRBJ2-7; TRBD2 might be the D (5 bases). The ends were cut back, 6 bases at V and 3 bases at J, with 9 bases in the middle. Germline CDR1 and CDR2: ENHRY and SYGVKD. This CDR3 contains 12 residues. The CDR3, as DNA: TGTGCCATCAGAGACTACCACTACGAGCAGTACTTC. It specifies CAIRDYHYEQYF.

DNA for the CDR3: TGTGCCAGCAGTTTTGCGTTGTTGCGAGGGCTGGCCTACGAGCAGTACTTC. Translation gives CASSFALLRGLAYEQYF. This chain connects TRBV12-3 or TRBV12-4 to TRBJ2-7, with D possibly being TRBD2 (5 bases). The ends were cut back, 3 bases at V and 2 bases at J, with 20 bases in the middle. The CDR3 has 17 amino acids.

The chain employs TRBV3-1 and TRBJ2-1; 7 bases are shared with TRBD2. After removal of 8 bases from V and 8 bases from J, the junction contained 15 bases not matched to a gene. The CDR3 is 15 residues long. Germline CDR1 and CDR2: LGHDT and YNNKEL (reference sequence). CDR3 loop: CASAVTPVGRDEQFF. CDR3 sequence (DNA): TGTGCCAGCGCTGTTACTCCTGTAGGGAGGGATGAGCAGTTCTTC.

The rearrangement uses TRBV27 and TRBJ1-1; no reliable D call. Trimming took 4 bases from V and 1 from J, leaving 10 bases between them. This CDR3 has 14 amino acids. Looked up from germline, CDR1 is MNHEY and CDR2 is SMNVEV (reference sequence). In DNA form, the CDR3 reads TGTGCCAGCAGTTCAGGCTCCGCGAACACTGAAGCTTTCTTT. Its translation: CASSSGSANTEAFF.

The genes are TRBV29-1 and TRBJ2-7, with 9 bases matching TRBD2. CDR3 length equals 17 residues. J lost 3 bases, V lost 7 bases, and 19 bases had no gene match. CDR1 is SQVTM, CDR2 ANQGSEA, per germline. As DNA, the CDR3 is TGCAGCGCCCAGACGACAGGATCTAGCGGGGCGGGCTACGAGCAGTACTTC. It yields the protein CSAQTTGSSGAGYEQYF.

The rearrangement joins TRBV4-2 to TRBJ2-3; D not resolved. The germline V gene has CDR1 LGHNA and CDR2 YNFKEQ. The CDR3 sequence is 13 residues long. Trimming stripped 4 bases from V and 0 bases from J, with 5 bases between. The chain's CDR3 is CASSPKSTDTQYF. The CDR3 nucleotides are TGTGCCAGCAGCCCGAAAAGCACAGATACGCAGTATTTT.

This chain links TRBV27 with TRBJ2-5, with D possibly TRBD1 on 5 matching bases. V lost 3 bases, J lost 4 bases, and 18 bases lay in between. This CDR3 is built from 16 residues. Germline assignment: CDR1 MNHEY and CDR2 SMNVEV (reference sequence). Here the CDR3 reads CASSFRDGHSRETQYF. The CDR3 DNA is TGTGCCAGCAGTTTTCGAGACGGACATTCAAGAGAGACCCAGTACTTC.

The rearrangement links TRBV27 to TRBJ2-4, with TRBD1 matching over 11 bases. The V gene end was trimmed by 3 bases and the J gene end by 10 bases; junction bases not matched to a gene: 8. CDR1 is MNHEY and CDR2 is SMNVEV in the germline V gene (reference sequence). This CDR3 spans 15 amino acids. The CDR3 DNA is TGTGCCAGCAGTTTCCCTCCCGGGACAGGGGGGATTCAGTACTTC. Its protein is CASSFPPGTGGIQYF.

This chain joins TRBV3-1 and TRBJ2-1; D is uncertain. This CDR3 has 13 residues. Trimming removed 4 bases from V and 10 bases from J, with 14 bases in between. Per germline, CDR1 LGHDT and CDR2 YNNKEL (reference sequence). The CDR3 DNA is TGTGCCAGCAGCCCCTGGGCCCAGGAGGAGCAGTTCTTC. Residues: CASSPWAQEEQFF.

Only one count was recorded for this clonotype. V is TRBV5-1 and J is TRBJ2-4, with D unresolved. Per germline, CDR1 SGHRS and CDR2 YFSETQ. Trimming took 0 bases from V and 8 from J, leaving 9 bases between them. This CDR3 comprises 13 residues. The CDR3 DNA sequence: TGCGCCAGCAGCTTGGCTCATCAGGACATTCAGTACTTC. This encodes CASSLAHQDIQYF.

V usage is TRBV14 and J usage is TRBJ2-5; tentatively, D is TRBD1 (6 bases). V dropped 3 bases and J dropped 7 bases, with 12 bases sitting between them. Germline V lookup: CDR1 SGHDN, CDR2 FVKESK. The CDR3 extends over 13 amino acids. This chain's CDR3 is CASSHDRWTTQYF. CDR3 nucleotide sequence: TGTGCCAGCAGCCACGACAGGTGGACGACCCAGTACTTC.

Only a few counts were recorded for this clonotype. The rearrangement uses TRBV29-1 and TRBJ1-3; TRBD1 might be the D (5 bases). V was pared by 3 bases and J by 2 bases, with 5 bases between. Germline V gene lookup returns CDR1 SQVTM and CDR2 ANQGSEA. The length of the CDR3 is 12 residues. The CDR3 region is CSVEGPGNTIYF. Written as DNA, the CDR3 is TGCAGCGTTGAGGGACCTGGAAACACCATATATTTT. The variable domain in full, completed from reference TRBV29-1 and TRBJ1-3, reads SAVISQKPSRDICQRGTSLTIQCQVDSQVTMMFWYRQQPGQSLTLIATANQGSEATYESGFVIDKFPISRPNLTFSTLTVSNMSPEDSSIYLCSVEGPGNTIYFGEGSWLTVV.

V and J are TRBV29-1 and TRBJ2-3; no definite D call. Trimming took off 0 bases at V and 2 bases at J, with 9 bases between the two ends. Per the germline V gene, CDR1 is SQVTM and CDR2 is ANQGSEA. The CDR3 covers 14 residues. Here the CDR3 DNA reads TGCAGCGTTGAAGAAGGGTTCTTCACAGATACGCAGTATTTT. Its translation: CSVEEGFFTDTQYF.